Listed here are 4 T cell receptor beta chains from one sample, sequenced in a study of T cell responses to AZD1222 COVID-19 vaccine. Produced via immunoSEQ multiplex PCR; TCRdb's table is partial and in-frame only. Of some 79,000 clones listed, 80% are singletons. The sample consisted of peripheral blood, taken 28 days after the second AZD1222 dose. These receptors originate from an adult who received the AZD1222 COVID-19 vaccine.

The genes are TRBV25-1 and TRBJ1-1; D not resolved. Per germline, CDR1 MGHDK and CDR2 SYGVNS. V lost 5 bases and J lost 6, with 10 bases in between. This CDR3 is built from 12 residues. In DNA form, the CDR3 reads TGTGCCAGCAGTTCCGGTGGTGCTGAAGCTTTCTTT. This translates into CASSSGGAEAFF.

The rearrangement links TRBV7-2 to TRBJ1-5, with D possibly being TRBD1 (6 bases). This CDR3 is 15 amino acids long. The ends were cut back, 5 bases at V and 5 bases at J, with 16 bases in the middle. Per germline, CDR1 SGHTA and CDR2 FQGNSA. The CDR3 loop reads CASSEGGHTYQPQHF. The CDR3 DNA is TGTGCCAGCAGCGAGGGGGGACACACCTATCAGCCCCAGCATTTT.

The chain has TRBV7-6 and TRBJ2-7; 10 bases fit TRBD1. Germline CDR1 and CDR2: SGHVS and FNYEAQ. Trimming at V came to 5 bases and at J to 7 bases, leaving 5 bases not matched to a gene. CDR3 length equals 13 residues. The CDR3, as DNA: TGTGCCAGCAGCCCCGGGACAGGGGAAGAGCAGTACTTC. Its protein product is CASSPGTGEEQYF.

The chain couples TRBV3-1 (or the pseudogene TRBV3-2) to TRBJ2-7; D is possibly TRBD1 (6 bases). CDR1 LGHDT and CDR2 YNNKEL come from the germline V gene (reference sequence). This CDR3 comprises 18 residues. V shed 0 bases and J shed 3 bases, with 21 bases lying between them. CDR3 residues: CASSQDLGDTLTNYEQYF. In DNA, the CDR3 is TGTGCCAGCAGCCAAGATCTGGGGGACACATTAACCAACTACGAGCAGTACTTC.